Listed here are 17 T cell receptor beta chains from one sample, sequenced in a study of STAT3 mutations in large granular lymphocyte leukemia. Sequencing used immunoSEQ multiplex PCR; TCRdb keeps in-frame clones, though not all of them. Of 30,000 to 35,000 clones in the sample, about 80% were seen once. Antigens for these TCRs are unknown. The study, taken as a whole, reports: In T-cell large granular lymphocyte leukemia, about half of patients showed multiple immunodominant subclonotypes.

The specimen was peripheral blood mononuclear cells. The receptor source for this set is a woman aged 45-65 years with T-cell large granular lymphocyte leukemia. Some clones in this sample may be carry-over from other donors' samples.

This rearrangement joins TRBV9 to TRBJ2-7, with a tentative D call TRBD2 (5 bases). Trimming left V 1 base short and J 0 bases short, with 14 bases between. The CDR3 consists of 16 residues. In germline, CDR1 is SGDLS, CDR2 YYNGEE. The CDR3 protein is CASSVNPRGSSYEQYF. In DNA form, the CDR3 reads TGTGCCAGCAGCGTAAACCCTCGGGGAAGCTCCTACGAGCAGTACTTC.

The rearrangement uses TRBV5-6 and TRBJ2-2; the D gene could be TRBD1 or TRBD2 (5 bases each). The V and J ends lost 3 bases and 9 bases respectively, with 18 bases between them. This CDR3 is built from 15 residues. CDR1 is SGHDT, CDR2 YYEEEE, per germline. CDR3 region: CASSSFRDPQRELFF. CDR3 nucleotide sequence: TGTGCCAGCAGCTCCTTCCGGGACCCCCAGCGGGAGCTGTTTTTT.

This clone occurred once. The rearrangement links TRBV18 to TRBJ2-3, with no clear D. The CDR3 contains 13 residues. Per the germline V gene, CDR1 is KGHSH and CDR2 is LQKENI. The V end lost 3 bases, the J end lost 0 bases, and 4 bases lay between the germline ends. The CDR3 reads CASSPPSTDTQYF. CDR3 DNA sequence: TGTGCCAGCTCACCGCCTAGCACAGATACGCAGTATTTT.

The sample holds a few counts of this clone. The chain recombines TRBV5-6 with TRBJ1-1, with 7 bases identical to TRBD1. Germline CDR1 SGHDT, CDR2 YYEEEE. The CDR3 consists of 14 residues. Trimming removed 1 base from V and 6 bases from J; junction bases left unmatched: 6. Here the CDR3 DNA reads TGTGCCAGCAGCTTGCAGGGGGAAGAGTCTGAAGCTTTCTTT. Its translation is CASSLQGEESEAFF.

The V call is TRBV18, the J call TRBJ1-1, with 7 bases that match TRBD1. Germline CDR1 and CDR2: KGHSH and LQKENI. This CDR3 has 15 residues. Unmatched junction bases numbered 9, after V lost 3 bases and J lost 5 bases. CDR3 in amino acids: CASSPYTGVKTEAFF. Here the CDR3 DNA reads TGTGCCAGCTCACCCTATACAGGGGTAAAGACTGAAGCTTTCTTT.

The chain links TRBV5-1 to TRBJ1-1; weak D call: TRBD1 (5 bases). The CDR3 length is 14 residues. Germline CDR1 SGHRS, CDR2 YFSETQ. V shed 0 bases and J shed 1 base, with 7 bases lying between them. Written as DNA, the CDR3 is TGCGCCAGCAGCTTGGGGGGCCCGAACACTGAAGCTTTCTTT. Amino acids: CASSLGGPNTEAFF.

The rearrangement links TRBV7-9 to TRBJ2-7, with 12 bases identical to TRBD2. The CDR3 totals 14 residues. Germline V lookup: CDR1 SEHNR, CDR2 FQNEAQ (reference sequence). The ends lost 5 bases at V and 5 bases at J; junction bases unmatched: 4. The CDR3 protein is CASSLTSGSHEQYF. The CDR3, as DNA: TGTGCCAGCAGCCTGACTAGCGGGAGCCACGAGCAGTACTTC.

The chain has TRBV7-9 and TRBJ1-5, with D perhaps TRBD1 (5 bases). The V end lost 11 bases, the J end lost 2 bases, and 13 bases lay between the germline ends. Germline CDR1 and CDR2: SEHNR and FQNEAQ (reference sequence). The CDR3 has 13 amino acids. The CDR3 DNA is TGTGCCGGGGGGGGTCTCGGCAATCAGCCCCAGCATTTT. Its protein product is CAGGGLGNQPQHF.

This clone ranks as medium-sized (0.01 to 0.1%). This rearrangement joins TRBV18 to TRBJ1-2; TRBD1 might be the D (5 bases). In germline, CDR1 is KGHSH, CDR2 LQKENI. Trimming took off 1 base at V and 3 bases at J, with 15 bases between the two ends. The CDR3 sequence is 16 residues long. In nucleotides, the CDR3 is TGTGCCAGCTCACCACTAGCACAGGACCTATACTATGGCTACACCTTC. Translation: CASSPLAQDLYYGYTF.

V usage is TRBV5-6 and J usage is TRBJ1-5; D is ambiguous. This CDR3 has 11 residues. In germline, CDR1 is SGHDT, CDR2 YYEEEE. The V gene lost 2 bases and the J gene lost 6 bases, with 3 bases spanning the gap. CDR3 in DNA: TGTGCCAGCAGCTTCTTTCAGCCCCAGCATTTT. It codes for CASSFFQPQHF.

This chain uses TRBV7-2 with TRBJ1-2; TRBD1 agrees at 7 bases. V shed 5 bases, J shed 11 bases, and the junction held 14 bases outside the gene matches. The germline V gene has CDR1 SGHTA and CDR2 FQGNSA. The CDR3 length is 14 residues. Here the CDR3 DNA reads TGTGCCAGCAGCCTCCTCGGACAGGCGGGGGAGTACACCTTC. It yields the protein CASSLLGQAGEYTF.

The chain has TRBV7-2 and TRBJ1-4, with 7 bases aligning to TRBD1. Trimming removed 5 bases from V and 6 bases from J; junction bases left unmatched: 6. Per germline, CDR1 SGHTA and CDR2 FQGNSA. The CDR3 loop spans 14 amino acids. CDR3 DNA: TGTGCCAGCAGCAGAACAGGGGCAGATGAAAAACTGTTTTTT. This gives the protein CASSRTGADEKLFF.

The CDR3 nucleotides are TGTGCCAGCACCGTTAGGAATCAGCCCCAGCATTTT. It is translated as CASTVRNQPQHF. The rearrangement uses TRBV28 and TRBJ1-5; no clear D. The ends were cut back, 7 bases at V and 4 bases at J, with 8 bases in the middle. Germline V CDR1 and CDR2: MDHEN, SYDVKM. The CDR3 runs to 12 residues.

The chain joins TRBV28 to TRBJ1-2; D gene ambiguous. Trimming pared 4 bases from V and 5 bases from J, leaving 14 bases between. This CDR3 is 14 amino acids long. Germline CDR1 reads MDHEN; CDR2 reads SYDVKM. The CDR3 reads CASSSPGFAYGYTF. CDR3 DNA: TGTGCCAGCAGTTCCCCCGGGTTTGCGTATGGCTACACCTTC.

V gene TRBV27 combines with J gene TRBJ2-2; D possibly corresponds to TRBD1 (7 bases). Between the trimmed V and J ends, which lost 5 bases and 5 bases, there was a span of 15 bases. CDR1 and CDR2 (germline): MNHEY, SMNVEV (reference sequence). CDR3 size: 15 residues. Here the CDR3 reads CASSGLTGRTGELFF. The CDR3 DNA reads as TGTGCCAGCAGTGGTTTGACAGGGAGGACCGGGGAGCTGTTTTTT.

V gene TRBV9 combines with J gene TRBJ2-2, with D perhaps assigned TRBD1 or TRBD2 (5 bases each). Germline lookup yields CDR1 SGDLS and CDR2 YYNGEE. The CDR3 sequence is 14 residues long. V lost 6 bases to trimming and J lost 3 bases, with 12 bases between them. The CDR3 is CASTLGRDTGELFF. CDR3 DNA: TGTGCCAGCACCCTGGGACGCGACACCGGGGAGCTGTTTTTT. Variable domain in full (rest from reference TRBV9 and TRBJ2-2): DSGVTQTPKHLITATGQRVTLRCSPRSGDLSVYWYQQSLDQGLQFLIQYYNGEERAKGNILERFSAQQFPDLHSELNLSSLELGDSALYFCASTLGRDTGELFFGEGSRLTVL.

This chain links TRBV5-1 with TRBJ1-4; D uncertain. Trimming stripped 3 bases from V and 10 bases from J, with 7 bases between. Per the germline V gene, CDR1 is SGHRS and CDR2 is YFSETQ. The CDR3 is 11 amino acids. The CDR3 region is CASSSWGKLFF. The CDR3 coding sequence is TGCGCCAGCAGCTCTTGGGGAAAACTGTTTTTT.